A single sample gave rise to the 31 T cell receptor beta chains below, sequenced in a study of immune evolution from preneoplasia to lung adenocarcinoma. The protocol was immunoSEQ multiplex PCR, while the TCRdb copy is restricted to in-frame clones and leaves out a portion. The sample yields about 5,900 clones, over 70% seen once. The sequencing sample was made of FFPE lung adenocarcinoma in situ tissue. All receptors derive from a donor older than 65 with lung adenocarcinoma.

The CDR3 DNA reads as TGCGCCAGCAGCTTGTACGGACAAGAGAGAATTGAAGCTTTCTTT. Its protein product is CASSLYGQERIEAFF. The chain couples TRBV5-1 to TRBJ1-1; possibly TRBD1 for D (5 bases). CDR1 and CDR2 from the germline V gene are SGHRS and YFSETQ. Trimming took off 1 base at V and 7 bases at J, with 17 bases between the two ends. The CDR3 runs 15 residues. The variable domain in full, completed from reference TRBV5-1 and TRBJ1-1, reads KAGVTQTPRYLIKTRGQQVTLSCSPISGHRSVSWYQQTPGQGLQFLFEYFSETQRNKGNFPGRFSGRQFSNSRSEMNVSTLELGDSALYLCASSLYGQERIEAFFGQGTRLTVV.

Here the CDR3 reads CASSQQGALNEQYF. CDR3 coding DNA: TGTGCCAGCAGCCAACAGGGGGCGCTGAACGAGCAGTACTTC. The rearrangement uses TRBV11-3 and TRBJ2-7; 9 bases are a match to TRBD1. The junction had 7 bases not matched to a gene; V was cut back by 5 bases and J by 5 bases. Germline-derived CDR1 and CDR2 are SGHNT and YENEEA. The length of the CDR3 is 14 residues.

The CDR3 region has the DNA TGTGCCAGCAGTTTATCCGCTGCTGGGGCCAACGTCCTGACTTTC. Translation: CASSLSAAGANVLTF. The V and J genes are TRBV27 and TRBJ2-6; D uncertain. The CDR3 is made up of 15 amino acids. With 0 bases removed from V and 2 bases from J, the gap between germline ends came to 5 bases. CDR1 is MNHEY and CDR2 is SMNVEV in the germline V gene (reference sequence).

The chain couples TRBV6-1 to TRBJ2-7; D perhaps matches TRBD2 (7 bases). Trimming took off 7 bases at V and 4 bases at J, with 20 bases between the two ends. The CDR3 has 15 residues. Germline V gene lookup returns CDR1 MNHNS and CDR2 SASEGT. CDR3 nucleotide sequence: TGTGCCAGCACCGAAGCTGGGGGAGGGGGATACGAGCAGTACTTC. The encoded protein is CASTEAGGGGYEQYF.

The chain recombines TRBV2 with TRBJ2-6; D remains unclear. V was clipped by 9 bases and J by 0 bases, with 6 bases between them. Germline V lookup: CDR1 SNHLY, CDR2 FYNNEI. The CDR3 contains 13 residues. The CDR3 coding sequence is TGTGCCAGGAGCAGCTCTGGGGCCAACGTCCTGACTTTC. Protein product: CARSSSGANVLTF.

As DNA, the CDR3 is TGTGCCAGCAGTTTACGGGACAGGGTTTTGGTTGGCTACACCTTC. Its protein is CASSLRDRVLVGYTF. The chain employs TRBV28 and TRBJ1-2; the match to TRBD1 covers 9 bases. The trim removed 2 bases at V and 7 bases at J, leaving 8 bases unmatched. In germline, CDR1 is MDHEN, CDR2 SYDVKM. The CDR3 extends over 15 amino acids.

For the CDR3, the DNA is TGTGCCTTATCAAGTGGGGGGAATCAGCCCCAGCATTTT. Translated, it gives CALSSGGNQPQHF. The J gene is TRBJ1-5, the V gene TRBV30; a weak D match, TRBD1 (5 bases). Deletions cut 7 bases from V and 4 bases from J, with 14 bases between. Germline-derived CDR1 and CDR2 are GTSNPN and SVGIG (reference sequence). There are 13 residues in the CDR3.

The chain carries TRBV19 and TRBJ1-4; maybe TRBD1 (6 bases). In germline, CDR1 is LNHDA, CDR2 SQIVND (reference sequence). The ends were cut back, 4 bases at V and 0 bases at J, with 9 bases in the middle. This CDR3 has 15 amino acids. For the CDR3, the DNA is TGTGCCAGTAGTACTGGACAGACAACTAATGAAAAACTGTTTTTT. It yields the protein CASSTGQTTNEKLFF.

This chain uses TRBV11-1 with TRBJ1-5, with unresolved D. Germline values: CDR1 SGHAT, CDR2 FQDESV (reference sequence). CDR3 length equals 13 residues. The V end was cut by 5 bases, the J end by 4 bases, with 9 bases between. The CDR3 here is CASSPGPNQPQHF. The CDR3 nucleotides are TGTGCCAGCAGCCCAGGACCTAATCAGCCCCAGCATTTT.

This rearrangement joins TRBV5-1 to TRBJ1-2; tentatively, D is TRBD1 (6 bases). Trimming pared 4 bases from V and 2 bases from J, leaving 9 bases between. Germline V gives CDR1 SGHRS, CDR2 YFSETQ. The CDR3 covers 13 residues. This CDR3 is CASSSTGNYGYTF. The DNA for the CDR3 is TGCGCCAGCAGCAGCACAGGGAACTATGGCTACACCTTC.

This chain links TRBV5-1 with TRBJ1-4; D gene uncertain. Trimming cost V 2 bases and J 1 base, with 9 bases left between them. The CDR3 totals 15 residues. CDR1 SGHRS and CDR2 YFSETQ come from the germline V gene. DNA of the CDR3: TGCGCCAGCAGCTTAATTGGAGGAACTAATGAAAAACTGTTTTTT. Protein product: CASSLIGGTNEKLFF.

The rearrangement links TRBV6-6 to TRBJ1-2; D is unresolved. Trimming removed 2 bases at V and 1 base at J, with 11 bases between. Per the germline V gene, CDR1 is MNHNY and CDR2 is SVGAGI (reference sequence). This CDR3 contains 15 residues. This CDR3 is CASSYVADLNYGYTF. The DNA of the CDR3 is TGTGCCAGCAGTTACGTGGCAGATCTTAACTATGGCTACACCTTC.

V usage is TRBV7-9 and J usage is TRBJ2-1; 9 positions match TRBD2. This CDR3 spans 16 amino acids. Germline V gene lookup returns CDR1 SEHNR and CDR2 FQNEAQ (reference sequence). The ends lost 0 bases at V and 3 bases at J; junction bases unmatched: 3. The CDR3 protein is CASSLARAGGYNEQFF. The DNA for the CDR3 is TGTGCCAGCAGCTTAGCGCGAGCGGGAGGCTACAATGAGCAGTTCTTC.

This clone was counted only a few times. This chain connects TRBV7-3 to TRBJ2-3; possibly TRBD2 for D (5 bases). This CDR3 is built from 14 residues. V gave up 5 bases and J gave up 2 bases, with 11 bases separating them. The germline CDR1 and CDR2 sequences are SGHTA and FQGTGA. CDR3 amino acids: CASSRGLITDTQYF. The DNA for the CDR3 is TGTGCCAGCAGCCGAGGGCTAATCACAGATACGCAGTATTTT.

V usage is TRBV4-2 and J usage is TRBJ2-3; D possibly corresponds to TRBD2 (6 bases). V dropped 4 bases and J dropped 3 bases, with 8 bases sitting between them. Germline V gene data show CDR1 as LGHNA and CDR2 as YNFKEQ. The CDR3 length is 13 residues. The CDR3 here is CASSPAGTDTQYF. The DNA for the CDR3 is TGTGCCAGCAGCCCCGCGGGGACAGATACGCAGTATTTT.

This clone was detected only a few times. This chain connects TRBV27 to TRBJ2-3, with 10 bases that match TRBD2. The CDR3 extends over 17 amino acids. Germline lookup yields CDR1 MNHEY and CDR2 SMNVEV (reference sequence). V gave up 10 bases and J gave up 3 bases; unmatched junction bases: 16. In DNA form, the CDR3 reads TGTGCCACCAGGGGTTTTCTAGCGGGAGAAGGGACAGATACGCAGTATTTT. Amino acid sequence: CATRGFLAGEGTDTQYF.

The DNA for the CDR3 is TGTGCCAGCAGCATCCGGGACAGGGTCAATGAGCAGTTCTTC. It specifies CASSIRDRVNEQFF. This chain connects TRBV28 to TRBJ2-1; 9 nucleotides match TRBD1. Trimming cost V 6 bases and J 6 bases; bases outside gene matches: 6. The CDR3 runs 14 residues. The germline V gene encodes CDR1 MDHEN and CDR2 SYDVKM.

In nucleotides, the CDR3 is TGTGCCAGCAGCTATCAGGGTTTGCGGGCCGGGGAGCTGTTTTTT. Protein: CASSYQGLRAGELFF. V is TRBV7-2 and J is TRBJ2-2; D possibly matches TRBD1 or TRBD2 (5 bases each). The CDR3 length is 15 residues. V lost 4 bases to trimming and J lost 6 bases, with 15 bases between them. From germline, CDR1 is SGHTA and CDR2 FQGNSA.

The chain joins TRBV18 to TRBJ1-1; D is undetermined. This CDR3 spans 12 amino acids. Germline CDR1 reads KGHSH; CDR2 reads LQKENI. Trimming cost V 2 bases and J 7 bases, with 8 bases left between them. CDR3 residues: CASSPGRHEAFF. Written as DNA, the CDR3 is TGTGCCAGCTCACCAGGGCGTCATGAAGCTTTCTTT. Supplemented by reference TRBV18 and TRBJ1-1, the full variable domain reads NAGVMQNPRHLVRRRGQEARLRCSPMKGHSHVYWYRQLPEEGLKFMVYLQKENIIDESGMPKERFSAEFPKEGPSILRIQQVVRGDSAAYFCASSPGRHEAFFGQGTRLTVV.

The chain links TRBV9 to TRBJ2-7; TRBD2 agrees at 12 bases. The CDR3 length is 16 residues. Unmatched junction bases numbered 8, after V lost 3 bases and J lost 4 bases. CDR1 is SGDLS and CDR2 is YYNGEE in the germline V gene. The CDR3 DNA reads TGTGCCAGCAGCGCAGGAGTCGGACTAGCGGGATACGAGCAGTACTTC. Its protein product is CASSAGVGLAGYEQYF.

This clone was detected once. The chain employs TRBV14 and TRBJ1-4, with 7 bases matching TRBD1. The CDR3 covers 15 residues. From germline, CDR1 is SGHDN and CDR2 FVKESK. V lost 1 base to trimming and J lost 3 bases; unmatched junction nucleotides: 2. The CDR3 sequence is CASSQVQGANEKLFF. The CDR3 DNA reads as TGTGCCAGCAGCCAAGTCCAGGGGGCTAATGAAAAACTGTTTTTT.

The rearrangement links TRBV7-9 to TRBJ2-7; 7 nucleotides line up with TRBD1. Per germline, CDR1 SEHNR and CDR2 FQNEAQ (reference sequence). V shed 5 bases and J 6 bases; nucleotides not matched to a gene: 10. The CDR3 contains 14 residues. Here the CDR3 reads CASSPPGTASEQYF. CDR3 DNA sequence: TGTGCCAGCAGCCCACCCGGGACAGCGAGCGAGCAGTACTTC.

The J gene is TRBJ2-7, the V gene TRBV10-3, with D possibly being TRBD1 or TRBD2 (6 bases each). CDR1 is ENHRY, CDR2 SYGVKD, per germline. The CDR3 is 12 amino acids. Between the trimmed V and J ends, which lost 11 bases and 6 bases, there was a span of 17 bases. The CDR3 DNA sequence: TGTGCCGCTGATCCCGGAGGGGGCGAGCAGTACTTC. Translation: CAADPGGGEQYF.

The V gene is TRBV18, the J gene TRBJ2-1; 7 bases line up with TRBD1. Germline lookup yields CDR1 KGHSH and CDR2 LQKENI. The CDR3 totals 13 residues. V trimming: 3 bases; J trimming: 7 bases; junction bases outside the gene matches: 3. The CDR3 DNA is TGTGCCAGCTCACCGGGACAGAGAAATGAGCAGTTCTTC. It is translated as CASSPGQRNEQFF.

The chain couples TRBV7-9 to TRBJ1-1; D unclear. The CDR3 covers 12 residues. The V end was cut by 7 bases, the J end by 11 bases, with 17 bases between. Germline V gene data show CDR1 as SEHNR and CDR2 as FQNEAQ (reference sequence). CDR3 sequence reads: CASTVEGFEAFF. The CDR3 nucleotides are TGTGCCAGCACCGTTGAGGGTTTCGAGGCTTTCTTT.

This chain connects TRBV10-2 to TRBJ2-7; D is unresolved. Germline V gene data show CDR1 as WSHSY and CDR2 as SAAADI. This CDR3 is 14 amino acids long. Deletions cut 6 bases from V and 2 bases from J, with 14 bases between. DNA for the CDR3: TGCGCCAGCAGCCCTCGTGACAACCCCTACGAGCAGTACTTC. It specifies CASSPRDNPYEQYF.

The genes are TRBV6-6 and TRBJ2-3; D gene unclear. The CDR3 is 11 amino acids. The germline V gene encodes CDR1 MNHNY and CDR2 SVGAGI (reference sequence). Between the trimmed V and J ends, which lost 7 bases and 8 bases, there was a span of 10 bases. For the CDR3, the DNA is TGTGCCAGCAAGTCGTCGGCTACGCAGTATTTT. Its translation is CASKSSATQYF.

This clone showed up just once. This chain uses TRBV27 with TRBJ1-5; D is unclear. The CDR3 covers 15 residues. V shed 6 bases and J shed 1 base, with 13 bases lying between them. Germline-derived CDR1 and CDR2 are MNHEY and SMNVEV (reference sequence). The chain's CDR3 is CASRSAGPSNQPQHF. In nucleotides, the CDR3 is TGTGCCAGCAGGTCCGCTGGGCCAAGCAATCAGCCCCAGCATTTT.

The rearrangement links TRBV9 to TRBJ1-2; 10 bases match TRBD1. With 4 bases clipped from V and 7 bases from J, the junction kept 4 bases outside the gene matches. Germline CDR1 reads SGDLS; CDR2 reads YYNGEE. The CDR3 runs 13 residues. The CDR3 spells CASSPGQGFGYTF. In DNA, the CDR3 is TGTGCCAGCAGCCCGGGACAGGGGTTTGGCTACACCTTC.

The rearrangement uses TRBV2 and TRBJ2-7, with D possibly matching TRBD2 (5 bases). This CDR3 spans 13 amino acids. Trimming shortened V by 9 bases and J by 3 bases, and 15 bases separated the two germline ends. From germline, CDR1 is SNHLY and CDR2 FYNNEI. CDR3 in amino acids: CASQKDGIYEQYF. For the CDR3, the DNA is TGTGCCAGTCAAAAGGACGGGATCTACGAGCAGTACTTC.

The chain carries TRBV5-6 and TRBJ2-1; a possible D gene is TRBD1 (5 bases). Trimming shortened V by 3 bases and J by 5 bases, and 9 bases separated the two germline ends. This CDR3 region has 13 residues. Germline assignment: CDR1 SGHDT and CDR2 YYEEEE. The DNA for the CDR3 is TGTGCCAGCAGCTGGGGCTGGGACAATGAGCAGTTCTTC. It codes for CASSWGWDNEQFF.